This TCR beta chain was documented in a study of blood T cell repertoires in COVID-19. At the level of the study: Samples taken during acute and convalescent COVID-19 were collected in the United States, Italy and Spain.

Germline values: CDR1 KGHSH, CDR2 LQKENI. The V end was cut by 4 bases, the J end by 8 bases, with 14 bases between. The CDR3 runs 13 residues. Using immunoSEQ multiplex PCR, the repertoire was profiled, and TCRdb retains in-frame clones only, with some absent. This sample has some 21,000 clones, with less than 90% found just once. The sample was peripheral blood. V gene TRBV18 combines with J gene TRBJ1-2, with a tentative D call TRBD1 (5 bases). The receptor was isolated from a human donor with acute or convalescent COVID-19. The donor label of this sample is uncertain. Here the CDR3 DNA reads TGTGCCAGCTCACAATCAGGGAAAGAGGGCTACACCTTC. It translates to CASSQSGKEGYTF.